The 10 T cell receptor beta chains below come from one sample, sequenced in a study of neurological immune-mediated disorders (dated by TCRdb to between 2018 and 2020). Preparation of the library involved 5' RACE. Sequencing used an Illumina HiSeq 2500. TCRdb's own reprocessing of the public reads used fastp at Q25 and MiXCR and kept productive beta chains. CDR3 protein duplicates are merged, each entry listing the most common genes and DNA. The sample data list 60,000 to 90,000 distinct CDR3 sequences, and 10% of these were observed just once. The ten largest make up roughly a tenth of the sample. In light of the paper, this sample's time point label describes: longitudinal time-point 1 (baseline). Input material: PBMCs. All receptors derive from a man younger than 40 in good health.

The chain recombines TRBV4-1 with TRBJ2-7; 7 bases map to TRBD1. The CDR3 totals 16 residues. The ends lost 3 bases at V and 1 base at J; junction bases unmatched: 9. CDR1 and CDR2 from the germline V gene are MGHRA and YSYEKL. The CDR3 loop is CASSHTTGTESYEQYF. CDR3 coding DNA: TGCGCCAGCAGCCATACAACCGGGACAGAGTCCTACGAGCAGTACTTC.

This clonotype was seen at least ten times. V and J are TRBV24-1 and TRBJ2-3; perhaps TRBD2 as D (7 bases). Germline V CDR1 and CDR2: KGHDR, SFDVKD. This CDR3 contains 14 residues. V was pared by 6 bases and J by 4 bases, with 13 bases between. The CDR3: CATSIGGLADTQYF. DNA of the CDR3: TGTGCCACCAGTATCGGGGGGCTTGCAGATACGCAGTATTTT.

This clonotype came up many times. CDR3 loop: CASRHTNQNTEAFF. In nucleotides, the CDR3 is TGTGCCAGCAGACACACAAATCAGAACACTGAAGCTTTCTTT. The rearrangement joins TRBV6-6 to TRBJ1-1; D uncertain. Germline V lookup: CDR1 MNHNY, CDR2 SVGAGI (reference sequence). This CDR3 contains 14 residues. Trimming pared 6 bases from V and 1 base from J, leaving 12 bases between.

This clonotype was recorded at least ten times. V gene TRBV5-1 combines with J gene TRBJ2-7; the match to TRBD2 covers 10 bases. Germline CDR1 is SGHRS and CDR2 is YFSETQ. V lost 2 bases and J lost 12; bases outside the gene matches: 11. The CDR3 is made up of 14 amino acids. CDR3 region: CASSLGTSATTGYF. CDR3 bases: TGCGCCAGCAGCTTAGGGACTAGCGCGACCACGGGGTACTTC.

This clonotype was counted a few times. This sequence joins TRBV2 and TRBJ2-3, with TRBD2 matching 12 bases. Germline CDR1 SNHLY, CDR2 FYNNEI. Trimming cost V 6 bases and J 1 base; bases outside gene matches: 2. The CDR3 has 15 residues. CDR3 residues: CASRTSGSGTDTQYF. DNA of the CDR3: TGTGCCAGCAGGACTAGCGGGAGCGGCACAGATACGCAGTATTTT.

The rearrangement uses TRBV12-3 or TRBV12-4 and TRBJ2-1; TRBD2 matches at 11 bases. J was trimmed by 9 bases and V by 5 bases; bases with no gene match: 21. The CDR3 has 19 residues. The CDR3 is CASSHPRGSGRARWGEQFF. Here the CDR3 DNA reads TGTGCCAGCAGTCATCCCCGAGGTAGCGGGAGGGCACGGTGGGGTGAGCAGTTCTTC.

This clonotype was picked up many times. The rearrangement joins TRBV12-3 or TRBV12-4 to TRBJ1-2, with TRBD1 matching 10 bases. V shed 5 bases, J shed 4 bases, and the junction held 1 base outside the gene matches. The CDR3 covers 13 residues. The CDR3 sequence: CASSGQGVYGYTF. CDR3 nucleotide sequence: TGTGCCAGCAGTGGACAGGGGGTCTATGGCTACACCTTC.

This clonotype came up many times. The chain combines TRBV2 with TRBJ1-4, with 8 bases aligning to TRBD1. CDR3 size: 13 residues. Unmatched junction bases numbered 7, after V lost 8 bases and J lost 8 bases. Germline V gene sequence: CDR1 SNHLY, CDR2 FYNNEI. CDR3 residues: CASSQGEKEKLFF. In nucleotides, the CDR3 is TGTGCCAGCTCACAGGGGGAGAAGGAAAAACTGTTTTTT.

This clonotype was counted at least ten times. The chain employs TRBV15 and TRBJ1-5; 8 positions match TRBD1. Germline trimming cut 2 bases from V and 6 bases from J; bases unmatched to any gene: 15. The CDR3 is made up of 18 amino acids. Germline CDR1 and CDR2: LNHNV and YYDKDF (reference sequence). For the CDR3, the DNA is TGTGCCACCAGCAGACCACAAACCCAGGGGGCGTTCGGTCAGCCCCAGCATTTT. Protein product: CATSRPQTQGAFGQPQHF. Full variable domain (outside the CDR3, taken from reference TRBV15 and TRBJ1-5): DAMVIQNPRYQVTQFGKPVTLSCSQTLNHNVMYWYQQKSSQAPKLLFHYYDKDFNNEADTPDNFQSRRPNTSFCFLDIRSPGLGDTAMYLCATSRPQTQGAFGQPQHFGDGTRLSIL.

This clonotype was recorded many times. This rearrangement joins TRBV6-2 or TRBV6-3 to TRBJ2-1, with TRBD2 matching over 10 bases. The CDR3 length is 15 residues. The germline V gene encodes CDR1 MNHEY and CDR2 SVGEGT. With 6 bases clipped from V and 8 bases from J, the junction kept 10 bases outside the gene matches. CDR3 amino acids: CASRKAGGASDEQFF. CDR3 sequence (DNA): TGTGCCAGCAGAAAAGCGGGAGGGGCCAGCGATGAGCAGTTCTTC.